The 17 T cell receptor beta chains below come from one sample, sequenced in a study of early T cells in non-severe SARS-CoV-2 infection. TCRdb re-analysed the 5' RACE reads in MiXCR, keeping a single row per CDR3 protein. The profile covers roughly 50,000 distinct CDR3 sequences, with around 8% appearing a single time and approximately 8.8% taken by the ten largest. Input material: whole blood. These receptors were taken from an adult who was a healthcare worker with PCR-confirmed SARS-CoV-2 infection or an uninfected control (not recorded which).

The table lists this clonotype with a few counts. V usage is TRBV7-2 and J usage is TRBJ2-4, with 9 bases matching TRBD2. Per the germline V gene, CDR1 is SGHTA and CDR2 is FQGNSA. V gave up 0 bases and J gave up 0 bases; unmatched junction bases: 18. This CDR3 region has 22 residues. CDR3 coding DNA: TGTGCCAGCAGCTTAGCAGGTCCCGGGGGAGCGGGAGGACCCCCAGCCAAAAACATTCAGTACTTC. Protein sequence: CASSLAGPGGAGGPPAKNIQYF.

This clonotype appeared a few times. This chain uses TRBV24-1 with TRBJ2-1, with 9 bases lining up with TRBD2. The CDR3 totals 15 residues. Germline lookup yields CDR1 KGHDR and CDR2 SFDVKD. V was pared by 1 base and J by 8 bases, with 5 bases of the junction left unmatched. CDR3 sequence reads: CATSDFASGNDEQFF. The CDR3 DNA follows: TGTGCCACCAGTGATTTTGCTAGCGGGAACGATGAGCAGTTCTTC.

This sequence joins TRBV5-5 and TRBJ2-1; 8 bases fit TRBD2. Germline V lookup: CDR1 SGHKS, CDR2 YYEKEE (reference sequence). CDR3 length: 11 amino acids. Unmatched junction bases numbered 8, after V lost 10 bases and J lost 11 bases. The CDR3 bases are TGTGCCCCCGGGAGGGGGTCGAAGCAGTTCTTC. Translating gives CAPGRGSKQFF. Full variable domain (rest looked up from reference TRBV5-5 and TRBJ2-1): DAGVTQSPTHLIKTRGQQVTLRCSPISGHKSVSWYQQVLGQGPQFIFQYYEKEERGRGNFPDRFSARQFPNYSSELNVNALLLGDSALYLCAPGRGSKQFFGPGTRLTVL.

This clonotype has ten or more counts. The chain carries TRBV3-1 and TRBJ1-2; D uncertain. With 3 bases removed from V and 3 bases from J, the gap between germline ends came to 11 bases. In germline, CDR1 is LGHDT, CDR2 YNNKEL (reference sequence). This CDR3 has 14 residues. CDR3 in DNA: TGTGCCAGCAGCCAGTTAGGCGTGCACTATGGCTACACCTTC. Protein: CASSQLGVHYGYTF.

This clonotype was observed a handful of times. V usage is TRBV28 and J usage is TRBJ2-1; perhaps D is TRBD1 or TRBD2 (6 bases each). Germline V lookup: CDR1 MDHEN, CDR2 SYDVKM. The CDR3 consists of 15 residues. The V gene lost 6 bases and the J gene lost 11 bases, with 23 bases spanning the gap. The CDR3 reads CASSVPGALAYQQFF. CDR3 nucleotides: TGTGCCAGCAGCGTCCCGGGGGCCCTAGCCTACCAGCAGTTCTTC.

This clonotype has ten or more counts. The chain couples TRBV6-2 or TRBV6-3 to TRBJ2-1; 9 nucleotides match TRBD2. The trim removed 3 bases at V and 4 bases at J, leaving 10 bases unmatched. CDR1 and CDR2 (germline): MNHEY, SVGEGT. The CDR3 sequence is 17 residues long. The CDR3 region is CASSYSPPSGIYNEQFF. The CDR3 DNA is TGTGCCAGCAGTTATTCACCGCCTAGCGGGATTTACAATGAGCAGTTCTTC.

This clonotype has at least ten counts. CDR3 DNA: TGTGCCAGCAGTGAAGTACTTGGGGAGCAGTACTTC. Translation: CASSEVLGEQYF. The chain links TRBV2 to TRBJ2-7; D is uncertain. With 1 base removed from V and 7 bases from J, the gap between germline ends came to 8 bases. CDR1 is SNHLY and CDR2 is FYNNEI in the germline V gene. The CDR3 runs to 12 residues.

This clonotype was seen more than once but under ten times. The rearrangement uses TRBV13 and TRBJ2-7, with TRBD1 matching over 9 bases. V shed 9 bases and J 6 bases; nucleotides not matched to a gene: 9. There are 13 residues in the CDR3. CDR1 PRHDT and CDR2 FYEKMQ come from the germline V gene (reference sequence). The CDR3: CASKPGQGIEQYF. CDR3 DNA: TGTGCCAGTAAGCCGGGACAGGGTATCGAGCAGTACTTC.

This clonotype was counted a few times. This chain uses TRBV11-2 with TRBJ1-1, with 7 bases identical to TRBD1. The V and J ends lost 4 bases and 14 bases, in that order; junction bases with no gene match: 13. Germline CDR1 reads SGHAT; CDR2 reads FQNNGV. The CDR3 is 13 amino acids. CDR3 sequence (DNA): TGTGCCAGCAGCTCGCGGCCCGGGACAGAAACCTTCTTT. The encoded protein is CASSSRPGTETFF. The full variable domain, completed using reference TRBV11-2 and TRBJ1-1, is EAGVAQSPRYKIIEKRQSVAFWCNPISGHATLYWYQQILGQGPKLLIQFQNNGVVDDSQLPKDRFSAERLKGVDSTLKIQPAKLEDSAVYLCASSSRPGTETFFGQGTRLTVV.

Many counts were recorded for this clonotype. The chain employs TRBV7-2 and TRBJ2-7, with TRBD2 matching 8 bases. The trim removed 5 bases at V and 6 bases at J, leaving 12 bases unmatched. Germline V lookup: CDR1 SGHTA, CDR2 FQGNSA. The CDR3 loop spans 15 amino acids. The CDR3 reads CASSVSSGRNREQYF. The CDR3 DNA is TGTGCCAGCAGCGTCAGCAGCGGGAGAAATCGCGAGCAGTACTTC.

In this sample, this clonotype turned up many times. V and J are TRBV3-1 and TRBJ2-3; 7 bases are a match to TRBD1. The CDR3 consists of 16 residues. Trimming at V came to 0 bases and at J to 3 bases, leaving 6 bases not matched to a gene. Germline loops: CDR1 LGHDT, CDR2 YNNKEL (reference sequence). In nucleotides, the CDR3 is TGTGCCAGCAGCCAAGATAATAGACAGGGTACAGATACGCAGTATTTT. Translating gives CASSQDNRQGTDTQYF.

This clonotype has only a few counts. The CDR3 is CASSEARDETSYEQYF. Written as DNA, the CDR3 is TGTGCCAGCAGTGAAGCGCGAGACGAAACCTCCTACGAGCAGTACTTC. J is TRBJ2-7 and V is TRBV2; D unclear. V was cut by 0 bases and J by 0 bases, with 12 bases left in between. The CDR3 is 16 residues long. From germline, CDR1 is SNHLY and CDR2 FYNNEI.

This clonotype was observed a few times. A read error is possible here, since a much larger clone lies one base away. The chain recombines TRBV7-2 with TRBJ2-1; D is undetermined. V lost 0 bases and J 8 bases, leaving 8 bases between the germline ends. Looked up from germline, CDR1 is SGHTA and CDR2 is FQGNSA. The CDR3 contains 13 residues. The CDR3 DNA reads as TGTGCCAGCAGCTTAGCGACCACGGATGAGCAGTTCTTC. Amino acids: CASSLATTDEQFF.

This clonotype was seen ten or more times. The chain joins TRBV29-1 to TRBJ2-7; weak D call: TRBD1 (6 bases). This CDR3 spans 12 amino acids. V was clipped by 7 bases and J by 0 bases, with 10 bases between them. Germline CDR1 SQVTM, CDR2 ANQGSEA. The CDR3 loop reads CSARDNSYEQYF. In DNA form, the CDR3 reads TGCAGCGCCCGGGACAACTCCTACGAGCAGTACTTC.

This clonotype was detected many times. The chain couples TRBV29-1 to TRBJ2-3; possible D gene TRBD1, 6 bases. V lost 6 bases to trimming and J lost 0 bases, with 16 bases between them. Germline values: CDR1 SQVTM, CDR2 ANQGSEA. There are 15 residues in the CDR3. Written as DNA, the CDR3 is TGCAGCGTAACCAGGGGACCAACTAGCACAGATACGCAGTATTTT. Its protein product is CSVTRGPTSTDTQYF.

The gene calls are TRBV6-6 and TRBJ1-2; D is uncertain. CDR3 length: 16 amino acids. The V end was cut by 4 bases, the J end by 0 bases, with 15 bases between. Germline values: CDR1 MNHNY, CDR2 SVGAGI (reference sequence). The CDR3 is CASSWLVGQSNYGYTF. CDR3 nucleotide sequence: TGTGCCAGCAGTTGGTTAGTGGGTCAGTCTAACTATGGCTACACCTTC.

The rearrangement uses TRBV6-2 or TRBV6-3 and TRBJ1-2; D is perhaps TRBD1 (5 bases). From germline, CDR1 is MNHEY and CDR2 SVGEGT. This CDR3 spans 11 amino acids. Trimming took off 6 bases at V and 13 bases at J, with 15 bases between the two ends. The CDR3 protein is CASRDIGPSTF. Written as DNA, the CDR3 is TGTGCCAGCAGGGACATCGGGCCCAGCACCTTC.